Listed below are T cell receptor beta chains from one sample, sequenced in a study of blood T cell repertoires in COVID-19. Repertoires were generated with immunoSEQ multiplex PCR, while TCRdb's copy carries only in-frame clones and drops some. The sample has roughly 570,000 clones, roughly 91% seen once. Sample: peripheral blood. The origin of the receptors is a woman between 50 and 59 years old with COVID-19, enrolled during active disease. Both conserved end residues are trimmed from each CDR3.

cdr3_length v_call cdr3_aa
12 TRBV30 AWRLTGLTGELF
12 TRBV11-2 ASSLGPSVGELF
11 TRBV6-5 ASSRTVSSEQY
14 TRBV28 ASSLESINRVGELF
15 TRBV11-2 ASSLRGTSGGGDTQY
6 TRBV7-9 NGGTQY
13 TRBV7-2 ASSLTGTGNNEQF
12 TRBV5-1 ASSLDGSRNEQF
8 TRBV6-5 ASIGAGKF
14 TRBV19 ASSPRLRSSYNEQF
11 TRBV3-1/TRBV3-2 ASSQGLGGPQH
12 TRBV19 ASSSGQFNTEAF
16 TRBV5-1 ASSLVSGQGIILYGYT
14 TRBV6-4 ASSDSTRGHTGELF
13 TRBV7-9 ASSFNAGNNSPLH